Below, 12 T cell receptor beta chains from the same sample are listed, as sequenced in a study of blood T cell repertoires in COVID-19 (dated by TCRdb to 2018 to 2021). Receptor libraries were prepared by the immunoSEQ multiplex PCR assay. TCRdb took this table from immuneACCESS and kept in-frame rearrangements with V and J called. Such tables lack part of the clones; where checked against another copy, unresolved V genes explain under half of the gap, and the rest is unexplained. The sample yields about 130,000 clones; 86% were counted once. Clones ranked in the top ten supply about 2.3% of the sample. Sequenced material: PBMCs or T cells enriched from blood (not recorded which). These receptors originate from a woman between 45 and 65 years old who had recovered from COVID-19.

This rearrangement joins TRBV7-2 to TRBJ1-4, with D unclear. The V end was cut by 2 bases, the J end by 5 bases, with 12 bases between. Germline CDR1 SGHTA, CDR2 FQGNSA. This CDR3 comprises 15 residues. The CDR3 DNA is TGTGCCAGCAGCTTACGGCCGCAACAGAATGAAAAACTGTTTTTT. It encodes CASSLRPQQNEKLFF.

The chain is built from TRBV5-5 and TRBJ1-3; D is ambiguous. In germline, CDR1 is SGHKS, CDR2 YYEKEE (reference sequence). The CDR3 has 16 amino acids. Trimming left V 6 bases short and J 0 bases short, with 16 bases between. CDR3: CASMVSREYSGNTIYF. In nucleotides, the CDR3 is TGTGCCAGCATGGTGTCTAGGGAGTACTCTGGAAACACCATATATTTT. The full variable domain, with the rest looked up from reference TRBV5-5 and TRBJ1-3, is DAGVTQSPTHLIKTRGQQVTLRCSPISGHKSVSWYQQVLGQGPQFIFQYYEKEERGRGNFPDRFSARQFPNYSSELNVNALLLGDSALYLCASMVSREYSGNTIYFGEGSWLTVV.

V is TRBV19 and J is TRBJ1-1, with D hard to call. From germline, CDR1 is LNHDA and CDR2 SQIVND (reference sequence). The CDR3 runs 14 residues. V was shortened by 2 bases and J by 1 base, with 8 bases between the two germline ends. The CDR3 sequence is CASSINEQNTEAFF. The DNA of the CDR3 is TGTGCCAGTAGTATAAATGAGCAGAACACTGAAGCTTTCTTT.

This chain links TRBV5-1 with TRBJ2-3; TRBD1 matches 8 bases. Germline CDR1 SGHRS, CDR2 YFSETQ. CDR3 size: 17 residues. Unmatched junction bases numbered 9, after V lost 3 bases and J lost 0 bases. CDR3 sequence: CASSSETGGISTDTQYF. CDR3 coding DNA: TGCGCCAGCAGCTCGGAAACAGGGGGGATTAGCACAGATACGCAGTATTTT.

The V call is TRBV19, the J call TRBJ2-7; D not resolved. CDR3 length equals 14 residues. Germline V gene lookup returns CDR1 LNHDA and CDR2 SQIVND (reference sequence). The V end lost 3 bases, the J end lost 6 bases, and 15 bases lay between the germline ends. In DNA, the CDR3 is TGTGCCAGTAGTATGAATCTTGGGCCCTTCGAGCAGTACTTC. Amino acids: CASSMNLGPFEQYF.

The CDR3 loop is CASSEGRDRSYEQYF. CDR3 DNA: TGTGCCAGCAGTGAGGGGCGGGACAGGTCCTACGAGCAGTACTTC. This chain joins TRBV2 and TRBJ2-7, with 8 positions matching TRBD1. The junction had 5 bases not matched to a gene; V was cut back by 3 bases and J by 1 base. The CDR3 runs to 15 residues. Germline V gives CDR1 SNHLY, CDR2 FYNNEI.

The chain has TRBV7-9 and TRBJ1-2, with D possibly matching TRBD1 (6 bases). Germline V gene lookup returns CDR1 SEHNR and CDR2 FQNEAQ (reference sequence). The ends were cut back, 4 bases at V and 0 bases at J, with 15 bases in the middle. CDR3 length equals 16 residues. CDR3 amino acids: CASSSGHQTANYGYTF. In nucleotides, the CDR3 is TGTGCCAGCAGCTCGGGACATCAAACAGCTAACTATGGCTACACCTTC.

J is TRBJ2-2 and V is TRBV19; D remains ambiguous. Germline V gene lookup returns CDR1 LNHDA and CDR2 SQIVND (reference sequence). The V end lost 3 bases, the J end lost 1 base, and 12 bases lay between the germline ends. The CDR3 length is 16 residues. The CDR3 nucleotides read TGTGCCAGTAGTATTTGGAGCATCGAGAACACCGGGGAGCTGTTTTTT. Translating it yields CASSIWSIENTGELFF.

The rearrangement links TRBV6-5 to TRBJ2-1; 8 bases map to TRBD1. Germline CDR1 MNHEY, CDR2 SVGAGI. V lost 6 bases to trimming and J lost 5 bases; unmatched junction nucleotides: 9. This CDR3 contains 15 residues. The CDR3 region has the DNA TGTGCCAGCAGAAACCCGGGACAGGACAACAATGAGCAGTTCTTC. Residues: CASRNPGQDNNEQFF.

The rearrangement links TRBV11-2 to TRBJ2-2, with 7 bases aligning to TRBD1. Germline assignment: CDR1 SGHAT and CDR2 FQNNGV. V was pared by 3 bases and J by 1 base, with 2 bases of the junction left unmatched. The CDR3 consists of 15 residues. CDR3 loop: CASSFRDRNTGELFF. The CDR3 region has the DNA TGTGCCAGCAGCTTCCGGGACAGGAACACCGGGGAGCTGTTTTTT.

This clone was detected once. The gene calls are TRBV9 and TRBJ1-3, with D possibly TRBD1 on 5 matching bases. The ends were cut back, 8 bases at V and 4 bases at J, with 10 bases in the middle. The CDR3 is made up of 12 amino acids. From germline, CDR1 is SGDLS and CDR2 YYNGEE. The CDR3 protein is CASRGSGNTIYF. The DNA for the CDR3 is TGTGCCAGTCGGGGGTCAGGAAACACCATATATTTT. Full variable domain (outside the CDR3, taken from reference TRBV9 and TRBJ1-3): DSGVTQTPKHLITATGQRVTLRCSPRSGDLSVYWYQQSLDQGLQFLIQYYNGEERAKGNILERFSAQQFPDLHSELNLSSLELGDSALYFCASRGSGNTIYFGEGSWLTVV.

V and J are TRBV19 and TRBJ1-5; D gene unclear. The CDR3 runs to 14 residues. V lost 5 bases, J lost 2 bases, and 10 bases lay in between. Germline V gene sequence: CDR1 LNHDA, CDR2 SQIVND (reference sequence). CDR3 DNA sequence: TGTGCCAGTAGTGCCTCGACTGGCAATCAGCCCCAGCATTTT. This sequence encodes CASSASTGNQPQHF.